One TCR beta chain is described in this entry. The antigen remains unidentified. Using immunoSEQ multiplex PCR, the repertoire was profiled, and TCRdb retains in-frame clones only, with some absent. The sample contains around 60,000 clones, approximately 94% of which appear only once. The CDR3 totals 17 residues. The germline V gene encodes CDR1 SGHNT and CDR2 YYREEE (reference sequence). V shed 4 bases and J 3 bases; nucleotides not matched to a gene: 11. This sample stems from a study of cytomegalovirus exposure and HLA in healthy donors. Study-wide points: Most sequenced TCRs were rare (though some public TCRs occurred in many donors). The tendency of first-cohort TCR clusters to co-occur in the 120 or so validation repertoires was identified by a subsequent analysis. For cytomegalovirus status, the classifier reportedly gave diagnoses with high specificity and sensitivity.

Sample: PBMCs. The chain couples TRBV5-4 to TRBJ2-3; 10 positions match TRBD2. The TCR originated in a man younger than 35 in good health and CMV-seropositive. CDR3 nucleotide sequence: TGTGCCAGCAGCAACTTACTAGCGGGGCGGGGGACAGATACGCAGTATTTT. Translation gives CASSNLLAGRGTDTQYF.